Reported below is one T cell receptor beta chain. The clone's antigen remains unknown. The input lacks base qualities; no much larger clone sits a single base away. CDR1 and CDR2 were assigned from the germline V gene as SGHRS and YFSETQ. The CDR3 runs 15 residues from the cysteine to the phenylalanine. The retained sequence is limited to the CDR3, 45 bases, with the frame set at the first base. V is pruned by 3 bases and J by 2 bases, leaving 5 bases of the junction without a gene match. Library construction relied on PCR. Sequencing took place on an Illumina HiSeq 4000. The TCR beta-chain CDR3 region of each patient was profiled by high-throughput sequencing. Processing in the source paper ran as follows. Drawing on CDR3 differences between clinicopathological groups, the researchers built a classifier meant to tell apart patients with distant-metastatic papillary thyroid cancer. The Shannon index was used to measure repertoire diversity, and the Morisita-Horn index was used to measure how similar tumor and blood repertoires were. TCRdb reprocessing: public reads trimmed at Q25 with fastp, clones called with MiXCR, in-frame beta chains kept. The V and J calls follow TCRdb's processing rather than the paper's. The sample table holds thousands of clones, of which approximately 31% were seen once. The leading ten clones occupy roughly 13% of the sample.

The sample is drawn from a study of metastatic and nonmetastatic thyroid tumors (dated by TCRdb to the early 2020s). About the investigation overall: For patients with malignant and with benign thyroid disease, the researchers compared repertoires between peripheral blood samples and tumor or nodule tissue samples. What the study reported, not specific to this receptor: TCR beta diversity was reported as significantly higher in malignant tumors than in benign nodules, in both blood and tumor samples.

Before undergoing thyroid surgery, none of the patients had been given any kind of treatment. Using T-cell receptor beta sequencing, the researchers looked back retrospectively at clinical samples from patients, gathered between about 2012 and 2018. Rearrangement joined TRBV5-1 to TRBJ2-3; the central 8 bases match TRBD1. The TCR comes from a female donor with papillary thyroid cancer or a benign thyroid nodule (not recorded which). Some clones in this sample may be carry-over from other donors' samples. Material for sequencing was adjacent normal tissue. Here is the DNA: TGCGCCAGCAGCTCTCCGGGACAGGACACAGATACGCAGTATTTT. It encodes CASSSPGQDTDTQYF.